This entry lists 10 T cell receptor beta chains sequenced from one sample in a study of CD8 T cell repertoires and HIV-1 epitope variants. Generated by immunoSEQ multiplex PCR, the TCRdb table keeps only in-frame clones and is missing some. The data hold roughly 5,000 clones, with about 67% observed a single time. These receptors lack a known antigen. The specimen sequenced was cultured CD8+ T cells derived from PBMCs. These receptors originate from a male donor with HIV.

The chain uses TRBV7-8 and TRBJ2-5; no firm D call. With 0 bases removed from V and 0 bases from J, the gap between germline ends came to 8 bases. The CDR3 sequence is 15 residues long. Germline V gene data show CDR1 as SGHVS and CDR2 as FQNEAQ. The CDR3 DNA is TGTGCCAGCAGCTTAGCCCCGACTGACCAAGAGACCCAGTACTTC. The encoded protein is CASSLAPTDQETQYF. The complete variable domain, with remaining parts taken from reference TRBV7-8 and TRBJ2-5, reads GAGVSQSPRYKVAKRGQDVALRCDPISGHVSLFWYQQALGQGPEFLTYFQNEAQLDKSGLPSDRFFAERPEGSVSTLKIQRTQQEDSAVYLCASSLAPTDQETQYFGPGTRLLVL.

V is TRBV5-1 and J is TRBJ1-2, with a tentative D call TRBD1 (6 bases). V was shortened by 0 bases and J by 8 bases, with 11 bases between the two germline ends. Germline V gives CDR1 SGHRS, CDR2 YFSETQ. This CDR3 is built from 13 residues. Here the CDR3 DNA reads TGCGCCAGCAGCTTGGACAGGGCAAAAGGCTACACCTTC. Encoded protein: CASSLDRAKGYTF. Together with reference TRBV5-1 and TRBJ1-2, the CDR3 gives the full variable domain: KAGVTQTPRYLIKTRGQQVTLSCSPISGHRSVSWYQQTPGQGLQFLFEYFSETQRNKGNFPGRFSGRQFSNSRSEMNVSTLELGDSALYLCASSLDRAKGYTFGSGTRLTVV.

V usage is TRBV10-2 and J usage is TRBJ2-1; 9 bases fit TRBD1. The CDR3 has 12 residues. In germline, CDR1 is WSHSY, CDR2 SAAADI. The trim removed 8 bases at V and 9 bases at J, leaving 5 bases unmatched. The CDR3 coding sequence is TGCGCCAGCCTCGGGACAGGGAGTGAGCAGTTCTTC. Translated, it gives CASLGTGSEQFF.

This CDR3 reads CASIGKGGTDTGELFF. The CDR3 coding sequence is TGTGCCAGTATCGGCAAGGGGGGGACGGACACCGGGGAGCTGTTTTTT. This sequence joins TRBV19 and TRBJ2-2; D is perhaps TRBD2 (7 bases). CDR3 length: 16 residues. The V end lost 7 bases, the J end lost 3 bases, and 18 bases lay between the germline ends. Per germline, CDR1 LNHDA and CDR2 SQIVND (reference sequence).

The gene calls are TRBV7-6 and TRBJ2-3, with 10 bases lining up with TRBD1. The CDR3 is made up of 15 amino acids. V shed 7 bases, J shed 6 bases, and the junction held 10 bases outside the gene matches. Germline V gene lookup returns CDR1 SGHVS and CDR2 FNYEAQ. DNA for the CDR3: TGTGCCAGCACCACGCGACAGGGGGCGACGGATACGCAGTATTTT. Its protein product is CASTTRQGATDTQYF.

The chain employs TRBV4-1 and TRBJ1-1; maybe TRBD1 (5 bases). V was trimmed by 1 base and J by 4 bases, leaving 7 bases between them. From germline, CDR1 is MGHRA and CDR2 YSYEKL. The CDR3 has 13 amino acids. DNA of the CDR3: TGCGCCAGCAGCCAAGGTGGGGCCACTGAAGCTTTCTTT. It translates to CASSQGGATEAFF.

The V and J genes are TRBV7-9 and TRBJ1-5; no clear D gene. Trimming removed 1 base at V and 5 bases at J, with 6 bases between. The CDR3 totals 13 residues. Per the germline V gene, CDR1 is SEHNR and CDR2 is FQNEAQ (reference sequence). CDR3 nucleotide sequence: TGTGCCAGCAGCTTAGGTACAGATCAGCCCCAGCATTTT. Its protein is CASSLGTDQPQHF.

This clone was counted between two and nine times. This chain links TRBV7-2 with TRBJ1-1; 9 bases are shared with TRBD1. Germline CDR1 reads SGHTA; CDR2 reads FQGNSA. The CDR3 extends over 13 amino acids. CDR3 DNA sequence: TGTGCACTCACAGGGGGCGCTGGCACTGAAGCTTTCTTT. Residues: CALTGGAGTEAFF.

J is TRBJ1-2 and V is TRBV19, with D perhaps TRBD1 (5 bases). This CDR3 region has 13 residues. Trimming removed 0 bases from V and 8 bases from J, with 10 bases in between. Germline V gene data show CDR1 as LNHDA and CDR2 as SQIVND (reference sequence). The CDR3 is CASSIDHRGGYTF. CDR3 in DNA: TGTGCCAGTAGTATAGATCATCGGGGGGGCTACACCTTC. Based on the CDR3 plus reference TRBV19 and TRBJ1-2, the full variable domain is DGGITQSPKYLFRKEGQNVTLSCEQNLNHDAMYWYRQDPGQGLRLIYYSQIVNDFQKGDIAEGYSVSREKKESFPLTVTSAQKNPTAFYLCASSIDHRGGYTFGSGTRLTVV.

The chain links TRBV9 to TRBJ1-3, with D possibly TRBD1 on 5 matching bases. Germline lookup yields CDR1 SGDLS and CDR2 YYNGEE. Trimming left V 4 bases short and J 0 bases short, with 11 bases between. The CDR3 is made up of 15 amino acids. CDR3 protein: CASSPGQVSGNTIYF. Written as DNA, the CDR3 is TGTGCCAGCAGCCCCGGACAAGTCTCTGGAAACACCATATATTTT.